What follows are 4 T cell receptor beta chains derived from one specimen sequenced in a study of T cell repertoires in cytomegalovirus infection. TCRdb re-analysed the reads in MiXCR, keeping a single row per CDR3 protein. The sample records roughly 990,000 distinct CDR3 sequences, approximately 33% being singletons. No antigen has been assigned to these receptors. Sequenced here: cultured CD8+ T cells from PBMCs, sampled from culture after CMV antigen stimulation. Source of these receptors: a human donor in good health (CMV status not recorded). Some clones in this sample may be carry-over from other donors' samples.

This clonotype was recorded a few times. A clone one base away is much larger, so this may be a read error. The CDR3 spells CASSVGTSFNEQFF. As DNA, the CDR3 is TGTGCCAGTAGTGTCGGGACTAGCTTCAATGAGCAGTTCTTC. The chain joins TRBV19 to TRBJ2-1; TRBD2 agrees at 9 bases. The CDR3 covers 14 residues. V lost 5 bases, J lost 6 bases, and 5 bases stayed unmatched. Germline V gives CDR1 LNHDA, CDR2 SQIVND (reference sequence).

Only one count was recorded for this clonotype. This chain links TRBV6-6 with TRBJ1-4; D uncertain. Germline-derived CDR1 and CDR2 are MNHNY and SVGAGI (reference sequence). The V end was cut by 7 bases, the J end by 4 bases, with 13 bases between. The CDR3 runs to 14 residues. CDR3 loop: CASTFEPFNEKLFF. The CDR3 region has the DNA TGTGCCAGCACTTTCGAGCCTTTTAATGAAAAACTGTTTTTT.

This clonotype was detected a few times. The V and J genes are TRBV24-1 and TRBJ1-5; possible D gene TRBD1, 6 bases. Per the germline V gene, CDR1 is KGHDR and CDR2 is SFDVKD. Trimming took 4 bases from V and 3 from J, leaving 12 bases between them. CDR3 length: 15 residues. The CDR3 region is CATSDGQRLNQPQHF. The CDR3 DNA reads TGTGCCACCAGTGACGGACAGCGTCTCAATCAGCCCCAGCATTTT.

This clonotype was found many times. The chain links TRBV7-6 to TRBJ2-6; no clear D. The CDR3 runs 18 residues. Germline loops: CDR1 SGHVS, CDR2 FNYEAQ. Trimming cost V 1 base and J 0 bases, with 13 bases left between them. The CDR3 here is CASSLGRPPFSGANVLTF. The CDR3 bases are TGTGCCAGCAGCTTAGGCAGGCCCCCTTTCTCTGGGGCCAACGTCCTGACTTTC.